This T cell receptor beta chain was captured by sequencing in a study of T cell responses to AZD1222 COVID-19 vaccine. In the case of this clone: Antigen specificity is unknown.

This CDR3 has 15 residues. Clones were read by immunoSEQ multiplex PCR, and TCRdb kept only the in-frame ones, dropping some. This sample has some 47,000 clones, with more than 80% found just once. Study conclusions and caveats: No day 14 peak samples; only post-peak repertoires were characterized. Clonal diversity was possibly underestimated, and white British individuals and females predominated among donors. Elevations in Spike-specific TCR breadth and depth followed administration of two AZD1222 doses. The reported proportion of spike-specific TCRs targeting unmutated variant regions was nearly half.

The J gene is TRBJ2-3, the V gene TRBV21-1. TRBV21-1 is a pseudogene segment. This receptor was obtained from an adult in good health. Sample: peripheral blood, taken on day 0 of AZD1222 vaccination. The DNA for the CDR3 is TGTGCCAGCAGCAATCTCATGATCAAGACAGATACGCAGTATTTT. Protein: CASSNLMIKTDTQYF.